This T cell receptor beta chain was documented in a study of T cell changes during pregnancy in multiple sclerosis. The table came from immunoSEQ multiplex PCR; TCRdb's copy has only in-frame clones and leaves some out. This table holds tens of thousands of clones, approximately 90% found once. The sample consisted of peripheral blood, taken in the second trimester of pregnancy. This receptor was identified in a female donor with multiple sclerosis, enrolled in a pregnancy study.

CDR3 coding DNA: TGCGCCAGCAGCTTGTTGAGGGAGCGCTACAATGAGCAGTTCTTC. Translating gives CASSLLRERYNEQFF. The chain carries TRBV5-1 and TRBJ2-1; tentatively, D is TRBD2 (5 bases). The germline CDR1 and CDR2 sequences are SGHRS and YFSETQ. The CDR3 runs 15 residues. The V and J ends lost 1 base and 3 bases respectively, with 11 bases between them. The entire variable domain, with the rest obtained from reference TRBV5-1 and TRBJ2-1, is as follows: KAGVTQTPRYLIKTRGQQVTLSCSPISGHRSVSWYQQTPGQGLQFLFEYFSETQRNKGNFPGRFSGRQFSNSRSEMNVSTLELGDSALYLCASSLLRERYNEQFFGPGTRLTVL.